What follows describes a single T cell receptor (beta chain). The antigen is undetermined. Each CDR3 protein is one row after TCRdb ran MiXCR on the reads. The table lists about 500,000 distinct CDR3 sequences, around a third of them singletons, with roughly 16% in the top ten. These data originate in a study of T cell repertoires in cytomegalovirus infection. Study-level points and caveats: Across the ex vivo response, the dominant clonotypes were HLA-C-restricted CMV-specific TCR beta clonotypes.

Germline CDR1 reads SGHVT; CDR2 reads SQSDAQ. The CDR3 contains 15 residues. V was cut by 1 base and J by 4 bases, with 12 bases left in between. Sequenced here: cultured PBMCs, sampled from culture after CMV antigen stimulation. The origin of this receptor is a human donor in good health (CMV status not recorded). Some clones in this sample may be carry-over from other donors' samples. V usage is TRBV7-4 and J usage is TRBJ2-3, with a weak D call TRBD2 (6 bases). The CDR3 DNA reads as TGTGCCAGCAGCTTAGGGGGGGTCGCGGCAGATACGCAGTATTTT. This translates into CASSLGGVAADTQYF.